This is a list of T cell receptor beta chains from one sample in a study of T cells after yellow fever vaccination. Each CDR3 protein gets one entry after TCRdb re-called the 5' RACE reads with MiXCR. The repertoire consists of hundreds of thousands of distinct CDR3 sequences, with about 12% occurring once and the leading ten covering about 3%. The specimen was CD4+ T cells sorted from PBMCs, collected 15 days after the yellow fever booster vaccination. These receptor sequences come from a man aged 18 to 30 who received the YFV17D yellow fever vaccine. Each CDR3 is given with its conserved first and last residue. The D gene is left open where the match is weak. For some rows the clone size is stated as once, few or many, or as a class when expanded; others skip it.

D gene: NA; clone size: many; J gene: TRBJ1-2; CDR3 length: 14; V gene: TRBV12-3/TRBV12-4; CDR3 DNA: TGTGCCAGCACCCTTGGGACGGAATCCTATGGCTACACCTTC; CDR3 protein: CASTLGTESYGYTF
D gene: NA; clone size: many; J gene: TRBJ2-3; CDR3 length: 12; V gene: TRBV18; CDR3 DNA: TGTGCCAGCTCACCAAGTGAATATACGCAGTATTTT; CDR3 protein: CASSPSEYTQYF
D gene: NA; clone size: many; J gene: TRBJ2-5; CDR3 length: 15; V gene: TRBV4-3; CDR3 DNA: TGCGCCAGCAGCCAAGAGAGGGGTGGAGAGGAGACCCAGTACTTC; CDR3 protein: CASSQERGGEETQYF
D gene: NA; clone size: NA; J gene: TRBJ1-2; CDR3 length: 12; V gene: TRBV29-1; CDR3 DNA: TGCAGCGTAGTTCGGACAGTCGATGGCTACACCTTC; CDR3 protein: CSVVRTVDGYTF
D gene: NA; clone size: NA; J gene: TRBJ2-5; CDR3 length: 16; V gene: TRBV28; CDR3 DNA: TGTGCCAGCTCCCGTACCCCCAGGGTGTACCAAGAGACCCAGTACTTC; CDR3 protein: CASSRTPRVYQETQYF
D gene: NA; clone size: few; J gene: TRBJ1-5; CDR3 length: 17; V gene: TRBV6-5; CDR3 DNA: TGTGCCAGCAGTCCTTTCGCGGGGGGTGAGGGCAATCAGCCCCAGCATTTT; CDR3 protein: CASSPFAGGEGNQPQHF
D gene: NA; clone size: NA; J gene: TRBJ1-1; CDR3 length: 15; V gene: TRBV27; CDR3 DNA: TGTGCCAGCAGTCCCTATACCGACCCGAGGACTGAAGCTTTCTTT; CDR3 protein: CASSPYTDPRTEAFF
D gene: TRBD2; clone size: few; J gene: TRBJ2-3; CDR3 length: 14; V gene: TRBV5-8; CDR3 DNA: TGTGCCAGCAGCTCGGGGGGGCTCATAGATACGCAGTATTTT; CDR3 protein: CASSSGGLIDTQYF
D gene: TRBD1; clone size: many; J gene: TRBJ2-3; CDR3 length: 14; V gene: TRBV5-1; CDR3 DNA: TGCGCCAGCAGCAGGACAGGGCTGCCAGATACGCAGTATTTT; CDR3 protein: CASSRTGLPDTQYF
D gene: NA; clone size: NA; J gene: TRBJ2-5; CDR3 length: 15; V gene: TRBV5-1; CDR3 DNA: TGCGCCAGCAGCTTGGATCCTCCCCCCCAAGAGACCCAGTACTTC; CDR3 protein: CASSLDPPPQETQYF
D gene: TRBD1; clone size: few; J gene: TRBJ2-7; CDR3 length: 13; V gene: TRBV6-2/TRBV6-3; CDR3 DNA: TGTGCCAGCAGTTACAACAGGGGCTACGAGCAGTACTTC; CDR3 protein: CASSYNRGYEQYF
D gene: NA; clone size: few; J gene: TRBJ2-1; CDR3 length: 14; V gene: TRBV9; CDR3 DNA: TGTGCCAGCAGCTCAGATACTATGTGGGATGAGCAGTTCTTC; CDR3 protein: CASSSDTMWDEQFF
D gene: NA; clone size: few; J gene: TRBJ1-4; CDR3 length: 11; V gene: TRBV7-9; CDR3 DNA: TGTGCCAGCAGCTTATGGGAAAAACTGTTTTTT; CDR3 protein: CASSLWEKLFF
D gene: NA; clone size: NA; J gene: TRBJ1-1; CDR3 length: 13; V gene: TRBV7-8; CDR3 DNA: TGTGCCAGCAGAAGAGGGTCTAACACTGAAGCTTTCTTT; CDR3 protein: CASRRGSNTEAFF
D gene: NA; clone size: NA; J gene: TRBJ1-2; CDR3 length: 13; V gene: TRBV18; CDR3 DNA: TGTGCCAGCTCACCTGATGCAGACTATGGCTACACCTTC; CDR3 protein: CASSPDADYGYTF
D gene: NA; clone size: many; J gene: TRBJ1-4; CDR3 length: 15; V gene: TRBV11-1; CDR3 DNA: TGTGCCAGCAGTGCCACTTCGACCGGAGGGGAAAAACTGTTTTTT; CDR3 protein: CASSATSTGGEKLFF
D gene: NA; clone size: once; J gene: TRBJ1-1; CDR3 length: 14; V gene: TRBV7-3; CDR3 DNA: TGTGCCAGCAGCCCTGGGCGGGGGAGCACTGAAGCTTTCTTT; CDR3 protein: CASSPGRGSTEAFF
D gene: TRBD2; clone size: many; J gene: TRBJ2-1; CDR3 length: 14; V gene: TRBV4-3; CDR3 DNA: TGCGCCAGCAGCCAAGATCTCCTAGCGGATGAGCAGTTCTTC; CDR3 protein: CASSQDLLADEQFF
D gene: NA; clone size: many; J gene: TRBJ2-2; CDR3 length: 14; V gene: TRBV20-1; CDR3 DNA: TGCAGTGCCATAAGGGCAGGCAACACCGGGGAGCTGTTTTTT; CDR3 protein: CSAIRAGNTGELFF
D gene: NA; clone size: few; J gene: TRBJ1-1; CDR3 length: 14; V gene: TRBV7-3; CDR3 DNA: TGTGCCAGCAGCCGGGATCAGTTGAACACTGAAGCTTTCTTT; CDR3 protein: CASSRDQLNTEAFF
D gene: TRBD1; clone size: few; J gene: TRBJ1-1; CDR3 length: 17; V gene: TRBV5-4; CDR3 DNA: TGTGCCAGCAGCCAACCGACAACTACAGGGGGGAACACTGAAGCTTTCTTT; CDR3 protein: CASSQPTTTGGNTEAFF
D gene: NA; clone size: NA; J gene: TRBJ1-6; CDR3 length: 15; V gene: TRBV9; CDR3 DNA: TGTGCCAGCAGCGCGCAGACTGTGGGGGACTCACCCCTCCACTTT; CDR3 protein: CASSAQTVGDSPLHF
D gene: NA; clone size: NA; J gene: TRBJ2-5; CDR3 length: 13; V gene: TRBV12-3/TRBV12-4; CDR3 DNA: TGTGCCACCCTCCAGTGGGGGGATGAGACCCAGTACTTC; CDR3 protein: CATLQWGDETQYF
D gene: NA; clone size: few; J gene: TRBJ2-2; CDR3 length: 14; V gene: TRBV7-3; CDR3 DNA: TGTGCCAGCAGCTTAGGCAGGGTTGCCGGGGAGCTGTTTTTT; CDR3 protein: CASSLGRVAGELFF
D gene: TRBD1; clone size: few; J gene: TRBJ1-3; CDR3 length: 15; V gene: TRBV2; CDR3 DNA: TGTGCCAGCAGTACCGACAGGGTCCCTGGAAACACCATATATTTT; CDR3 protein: CASSTDRVPGNTIYF
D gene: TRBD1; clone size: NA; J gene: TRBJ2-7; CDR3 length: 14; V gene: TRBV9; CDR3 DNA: TGTGCCAGCAGCCCCGGGACAGGGCTGCACGAGCAGTACTTC; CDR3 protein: CASSPGTGLHEQYF
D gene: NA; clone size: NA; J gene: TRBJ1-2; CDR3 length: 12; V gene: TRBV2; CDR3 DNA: TGTGCCAGCACTTCCGACAGCTATGGCTACACCTTC; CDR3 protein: CASTSDSYGYTF
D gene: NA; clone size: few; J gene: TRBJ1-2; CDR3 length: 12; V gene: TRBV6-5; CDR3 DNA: TGTGCCAGCAGTAACCAGGGGTCCGGCTACACCTTC; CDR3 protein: CASSNQGSGYTF
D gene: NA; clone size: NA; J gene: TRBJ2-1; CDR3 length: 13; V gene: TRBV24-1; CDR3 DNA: TGTGCCACCAGCGGGACACCTTACAATGAGCAGTTCTTC; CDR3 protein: CATSGTPYNEQFF
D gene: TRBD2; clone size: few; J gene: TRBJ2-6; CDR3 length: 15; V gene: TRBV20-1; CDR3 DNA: TGCAGTGCCGCGGGAGGGAACTCTGGGGCCAACGTCCTGACTTTC; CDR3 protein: CSAAGGNSGANVLTF
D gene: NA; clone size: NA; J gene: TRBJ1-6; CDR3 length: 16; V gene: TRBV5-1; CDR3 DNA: TGCGCCAGCAGCGATGGGGGGTCCCCTGTGGATTCACCCCTCCACTTT; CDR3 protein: CASSDGGSPVDSPLHF
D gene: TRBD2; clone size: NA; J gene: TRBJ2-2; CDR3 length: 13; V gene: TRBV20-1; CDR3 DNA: TGCAGTGCTAGGACTAGCGGGGGGGTAGAGCTGTTTTTT; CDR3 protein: CSARTSGGVELFF
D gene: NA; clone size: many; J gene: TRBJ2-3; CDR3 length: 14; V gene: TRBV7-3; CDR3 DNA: TGTGCCAGCAGCTTATCTCCAGCGAAAGATACGCAGTATTTT; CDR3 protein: CASSLSPAKDTQYF
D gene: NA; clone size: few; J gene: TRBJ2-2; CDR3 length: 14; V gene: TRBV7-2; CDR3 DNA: TGTGCCGCCCGAAAAGGGCAACTCACCGGGGAGCTGTTTTTT; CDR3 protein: CAARKGQLTGELFF
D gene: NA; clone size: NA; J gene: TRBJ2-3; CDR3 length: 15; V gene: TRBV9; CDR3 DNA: TGTGCCAGCAGCGCCCGGATGGGGGTAACAGATACGCAGTATTTT; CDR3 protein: CASSARMGVTDTQYF
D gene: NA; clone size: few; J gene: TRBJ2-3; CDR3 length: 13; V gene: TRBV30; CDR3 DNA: TGTGCCTGGAGTCCGGGACTCCACGCTACGCAGTATTTT; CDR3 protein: CAWSPGLHATQYF
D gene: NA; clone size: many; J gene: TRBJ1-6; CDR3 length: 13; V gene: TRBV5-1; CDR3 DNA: TGCGCCAGCCGAACAGGGTCGAATTCACCCCTCCACTTT; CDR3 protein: CASRTGSNSPLHF
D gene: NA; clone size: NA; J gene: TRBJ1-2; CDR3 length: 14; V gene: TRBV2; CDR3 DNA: TGTGCCAGCAGGGAGCAGGGAGATAACTATGGCTACACCTTC; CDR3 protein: CASREQGDNYGYTF
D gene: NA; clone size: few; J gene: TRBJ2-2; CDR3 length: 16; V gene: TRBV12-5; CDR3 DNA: TGTGCTAGTGGTTTGGTAATAAGCTCCGACACCGGGGAGCTGTTTTTT; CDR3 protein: CASGLVISSDTGELFF
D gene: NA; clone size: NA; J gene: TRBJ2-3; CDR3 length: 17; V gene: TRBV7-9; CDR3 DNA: TGTGCCAGCAGCTTCTTCCGCCCGGCGCTTAGCACAGATACGCAGTATTTT; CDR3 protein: CASSFFRPALSTDTQYF
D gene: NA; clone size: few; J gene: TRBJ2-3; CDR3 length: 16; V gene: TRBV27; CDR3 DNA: TGTGCCAGCAGTTTATTCCTGATGTCAGGCACAGATACGCAGTATTTT; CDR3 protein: CASSLFLMSGTDTQYF
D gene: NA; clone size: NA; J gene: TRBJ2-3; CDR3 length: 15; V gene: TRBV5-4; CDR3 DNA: TGTGCCAGCAGCTTGGTTCAGTACTCCACAGATACGCAGTATTTT; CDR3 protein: CASSLVQYSTDTQYF
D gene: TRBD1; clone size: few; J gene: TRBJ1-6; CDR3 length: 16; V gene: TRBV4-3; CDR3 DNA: TGCGCCAGCAGCCAAGTCCTATGGGACAGCCATTCACCCCTCCACTTT; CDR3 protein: CASSQVLWDSHSPLHF
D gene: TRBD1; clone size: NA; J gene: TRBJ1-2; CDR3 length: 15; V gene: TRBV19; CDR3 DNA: TGTGCCAGTAGTGGGAGGACAGGGGGCAATGATGGCTACACCTTC; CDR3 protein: CASSGRTGGNDGYTF
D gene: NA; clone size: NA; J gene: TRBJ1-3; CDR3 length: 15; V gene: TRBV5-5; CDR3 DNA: TGTGCCAGCAGCTTGGTGGTTTACTCTGGAAACACCATATATTTT; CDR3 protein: CASSLVVYSGNTIYF
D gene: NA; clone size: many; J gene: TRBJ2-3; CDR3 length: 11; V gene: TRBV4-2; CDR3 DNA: TGTGCCAGCAGCCACTCAGATACGCAGTATTTT; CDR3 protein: CASSHSDTQYF
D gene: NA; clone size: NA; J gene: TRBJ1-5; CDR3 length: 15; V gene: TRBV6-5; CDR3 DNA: TGTGCCAGCAGTTACGCAGGGGATAGCAATCAGCCCCAGCATTTT; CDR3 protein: CASSYAGDSNQPQHF
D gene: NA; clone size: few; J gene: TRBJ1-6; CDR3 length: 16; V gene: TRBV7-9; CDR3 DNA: TGTGCCAGCAGTCTTACAGGGTTCCTTCAGGGTTCACCCCTCCACTTT; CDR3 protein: CASSLTGFLQGSPLHF
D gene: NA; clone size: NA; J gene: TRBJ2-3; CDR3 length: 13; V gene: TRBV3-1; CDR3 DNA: TGTGCCAGCAGCCAAGGGATTGCAGATACGCAGTATTTT; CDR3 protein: CASSQGIADTQYF
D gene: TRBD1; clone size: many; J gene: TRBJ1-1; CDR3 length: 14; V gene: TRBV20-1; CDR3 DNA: TGCAGTGCTAGCCCAGGGGGCGCGGACACTGAAGCTTTCTTT; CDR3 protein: CSASPGGADTEAFF
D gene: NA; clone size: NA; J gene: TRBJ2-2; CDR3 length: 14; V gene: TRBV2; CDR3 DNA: TGTGCCAGCAGTGGGGACTGGAACACCGGGGAGCTGTTTTTT; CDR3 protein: CASSGDWNTGELFF